The next 25 T cell receptor beta chains were all read from a single sample in a study of blood T cell repertoires in COVID-19. The table came from immunoSEQ multiplex PCR; TCRdb's copy has only in-frame clones and leaves some out. The table shows 140,000 or so clones, with 80% occurring only once. Sequenced sample: peripheral blood. These receptors were obtained from a woman aged 45-65 years with acute or convalescent COVID-19.

This clone occurred a few times. The chain has TRBV6-5 and TRBJ1-2, with D possibly being TRBD1 (6 bases). The germline V gene encodes CDR1 MNHEY and CDR2 SVGAGI. V dropped 2 bases and J dropped 2 bases, with 12 bases sitting between them. The CDR3 extends over 15 amino acids. DNA of the CDR3: TGTGCCAGCAGTTACCTGACAGGATTGAACTATGGCTACACCTTC. It codes for CASSYLTGLNYGYTF.

J is TRBJ1-2 and V is TRBV7-9, with TRBD1 matching 7 bases. From germline, CDR1 is SEHNR and CDR2 FQNEAQ (reference sequence). Unmatched junction bases numbered 1, after V lost 5 bases and J lost 4 bases. CDR3 length equals 12 residues. CDR3 sequence reads: CASSAGGYGYTF. DNA for the CDR3: TGTGCCAGCAGCGCAGGGGGCTATGGCTACACCTTC.

CDR3 loop: CAITPGTQAYEQYF. CDR3 bases: TGTGCCATCACCCCCGGGACACAAGCCTACGAGCAGTACTTC. V usage is TRBV10-3 and J usage is TRBJ2-7; D may be TRBD1 (6 bases). V was shortened by 7 bases and J by 2 bases, with 15 bases between the two germline ends. The CDR3 has 14 residues. Germline-derived CDR1 and CDR2 are ENHRY and SYGVKD.

The chain employs TRBV6-5 and TRBJ1-3; D gene unclear. V lost 2 bases and J lost 2, with 10 bases in between. CDR1 is MNHEY and CDR2 is SVGAGI in the germline V gene. The CDR3 extends over 15 amino acids. The CDR3 spells CASSYTSKAGNTIYF. CDR3 in DNA: TGTGCCAGCAGTTACACTTCTAAAGCTGGAAACACCATATATTTT.

In this sample, this clone turned up once. The V and J genes are TRBV11-3 and TRBJ2-2; D is perhaps TRBD2 (6 bases). The CDR3 is 16 residues long. The V end was cut by 5 bases, the J end by 4 bases, with 17 bases between. Germline loops: CDR1 SGHNT, CDR2 YENEEA. The CDR3: CASSPGTAPSTGELFF. CDR3 DNA sequence: TGTGCCAGCAGCCCCGGGACTGCCCCTAGCACCGGGGAGCTGTTTTTT.

This rearrangement joins TRBV4-3 to TRBJ1-2; tentative D call: TRBD1 (6 bases). There are 16 residues in the CDR3. Germline CDR1 and CDR2: LGHNA and YSLEER. V shed 5 bases and J shed 0 bases, with 16 bases lying between them. The CDR3 sequence: CASSEDSITTNYGYTF. CDR3 coding DNA: TGCGCCAGCAGCGAGGACAGTATAACCACTAACTATGGCTACACCTTC.

The chain combines TRBV9 with TRBJ2-1, with 8 bases matching TRBD2. CDR1 and CDR2 (germline): SGDLS, YYNGEE. Trimming removed 4 bases from V and 4 bases from J; junction bases left unmatched: 7. The CDR3 is 15 residues long. The DNA of the CDR3 is TGTGCCAGCAGCCCGAGCGGGGGCCTTTACAATGAGCAGTTCTTC. This codes for CASSPSGGLYNEQFF.

V is TRBV21-1 and J is TRBJ1-5. TRBV21-1 has pseudogene status. CDR3 length: 19 residues. The chain's CDR3 is CASSKGPKRGGIISQPQHF. CDR3 coding DNA: TGTGCCAGCAGCAAAGGGCCTAAACGGGGGGGGATTATATCTCAGCCCCAGCATTTT.

The table lists this clone with a count of one. The rearrangement joins TRBV7-9 to TRBJ2-2, with D uncertain. The CDR3 is made up of 14 amino acids. Trimming cost V 5 bases and J 3 bases, with 10 bases left between them. CDR1 SEHNR and CDR2 FQNEAQ come from the germline V gene (reference sequence). Here the CDR3 reads CASSLRRDTGELFF. For the CDR3, the DNA is TGTGCCAGCAGCCTCCGCCGAGACACCGGGGAGCTGTTTTTT.

The chain combines TRBV7-9 with TRBJ1-1; no firm D call. Germline CDR1 SEHNR, CDR2 FQNEAQ (reference sequence). This CDR3 is 13 amino acids long. V gave up 4 bases and J gave up 10 bases, with 16 bases separating them. The chain's CDR3 is CASSSPGAVGAFF. CDR3 sequence (DNA): TGTGCCAGCAGCTCCCCAGGTGCAGTCGGAGCTTTCTTT.

The V and J genes are TRBV6-5 and TRBJ1-4; weak D call: TRBD1 (6 bases). Germline assignment: CDR1 MNHEY and CDR2 SVGAGI. The V gene lost 6 bases and the J gene lost 4 bases, with 12 bases spanning the gap. CDR3 length: 14 amino acids. CDR3 residues: CASSNRADNEKLFF. The CDR3 region has the DNA TGTGCCAGCAGCAACAGGGCTGATAATGAAAAACTGTTTTTT.

This clone was observed once. The rearrangement links TRBV19 to TRBJ1-1, with 9 bases matching TRBD1. V lost 5 bases, J lost 4 bases, and 5 bases stayed unmatched. CDR3 length: 14 residues. The germline CDR1 and CDR2 sequences are LNHDA and SQIVND (reference sequence). The CDR3, as DNA: TGTGCCAGTAGTCCGGGACAGGGAAGCACTGAAGCTTTCTTT. Translation: CASSPGQGSTEAFF. Full variable domain (outside the CDR3, taken from reference TRBV19 and TRBJ1-1): DGGITQSPKYLFRKEGQNVTLSCEQNLNHDAMYWYRQDPGQGLRLIYYSQIVNDFQKGDIAEGYSVSREKKESFPLTVTSAQKNPTAFYLCASSPGQGSTEAFFGQGTRLTVV.

This rearrangement joins TRBV27 to TRBJ1-5, with TRBD1 matching over 9 bases. Germline assignment: CDR1 MNHEY and CDR2 SMNVEV (reference sequence). After removal of 6 bases from V and 3 bases from J, the junction contained 15 bases not matched to a gene. CDR3 length equals 18 residues. The CDR3 bases are TGTGCCAGCAGCCACGGAACCCGCGGGACAGGGAACAATCAGCCCCAGCATTTT. Residues: CASSHGTRGTGNNQPQHF.

The chain carries TRBV6-6 and TRBJ1-3, with D unresolved. Trimming left V 4 bases short and J 0 bases short, with 7 bases between. Germline V lookup: CDR1 MNHNY, CDR2 SVGAGI (reference sequence). The CDR3 runs 14 residues. This CDR3 is CASSSAGSGNTIYF. Written as DNA, the CDR3 is TGTGCCAGCAGTTCCGCGGGCTCTGGAAACACCATATATTTT.

This sequence joins TRBV7-2 and TRBJ1-6; tentative D call: TRBD1 (5 bases). The V gene lost 4 bases and the J gene lost 10 bases, with 11 bases spanning the gap. Looked up from germline, CDR1 is SGHTA and CDR2 is FQGNSA. This CDR3 comprises 13 residues. The CDR3 DNA is TGTGCCAGCAGCTCTATGGGGCGATCACCCCTCCACTTT. As protein: CASSSMGRSPLHF.

The genes are TRBV7-8 and TRBJ1-1; TRBD1 aligns across 8 bases. The V gene end was trimmed by 0 bases and the J gene end by 1 base; junction bases not matched to a gene: 7. Germline assignment: CDR1 SGHVS and CDR2 FQNEAQ. The CDR3 runs 17 residues. The DNA for the CDR3 is TGTGCCAGCAGCTTAGCCCCGAGGGGGACAGGGAACACTGAAGCTTTCTTT. Translating gives CASSLAPRGTGNTEAFF.

The gene calls are TRBV18 and TRBJ1-2; D gene uncertain. The CDR3 has 15 residues. V dropped 1 base and J dropped 2 bases, with 11 bases sitting between them. Germline-derived CDR1 and CDR2 are KGHSH and LQKENI. CDR3 region: CASSPQQELNYGYTF. CDR3 bases: TGTGCCAGCTCACCACAGCAGGAATTAAACTATGGCTACACCTTC.

This clone was counted once. V gene TRBV2 combines with J gene TRBJ1-1, with 9 bases fitting TRBD1. This CDR3 has 13 residues. Losses at the gene ends were 10 bases for V and 4 bases for J; bases not matched to a gene: 7. Germline-derived CDR1 and CDR2 are SNHLY and FYNNEI. The CDR3 sequence is CATRGQGSTEAFF. In DNA, the CDR3 is TGTGCCACCCGTGGACAGGGGAGCACTGAAGCTTTCTTT.

This sequence joins TRBV6-5 and TRBJ1-1; D is unresolved. Trimming removed 4 bases at V and 0 bases at J, with 9 bases between. This CDR3 has 14 amino acids. CDR1 MNHEY and CDR2 SVGAGI come from the germline V gene. The CDR3 DNA sequence: TGTGCCAGCAGTTCACGGAGCATGAACACTGAAGCTTTCTTT. Translating it yields CASSSRSMNTEAFF.

The chain has TRBV4-3 and TRBJ2-7; 15 nucleotides align to TRBD2. This CDR3 is 16 amino acids long. Germline V gene sequence: CDR1 LGHNA, CDR2 YSLEER. With V trimmed by 4 bases and J by 2 bases, 3 bases remained unmatched. The CDR3 region has the DNA TGCGCCAGCAGCCGGGGACTAGCGGGGGGACCCTACGAGCAGTACTTC. Residues: CASSRGLAGGPYEQYF.

This clone was recorded once. J is TRBJ1-1 and V is TRBV18, with a possible D match to TRBD1 (6 bases). V was shortened by 2 bases and J by 5 bases, with 15 bases between the two germline ends. The CDR3 contains 15 residues. Germline V CDR1 and CDR2: KGHSH, LQKENI. The CDR3 spells CASSPNSNRETEAFF. CDR3 in DNA: TGTGCCAGCTCACCAAATTCTAACAGGGAAACTGAAGCTTTCTTT. Full variable domain (missing parts from reference TRBV18 and TRBJ1-1): NAGVMQNPRHLVRRRGQEARLRCSPMKGHSHVYWYRQLPEEGLKFMVYLQKENIIDESGMPKERFSAEFPKEGPSILRIQQVVRGDSAAYFCASSPNSNRETEAFFGQGTRLTVV.

This chain joins TRBV27 and TRBJ1-5; 7 bases line up with TRBD1. CDR1 is MNHEY and CDR2 is SMNVEV in the germline V gene (reference sequence). This CDR3 comprises 13 residues. The J segment lost 5 bases and the V segment lost 8 bases, leaving 6 bases of the junction unmatched. The CDR3 reads CASRDREYQPQHF. Written as DNA, the CDR3 is TGTGCCAGCCGCGACAGGGAGTATCAGCCCCAGCATTTT.

The V and J genes are TRBV3-1 (or the pseudogene TRBV3-2) and TRBJ1-1; maybe TRBD1 (6 bases). Looked up from germline, CDR1 is LGHDT and CDR2 is YNNKEL (reference sequence). The V and J ends lost 3 bases and 5 bases respectively, with 13 bases between them. The CDR3 length is 14 residues. The CDR3 is CASSQGHRGTEAFF. The CDR3 region has the DNA TGTGCCAGCAGCCAGGGCCATAGGGGGACTGAAGCTTTCTTT.

This clone was seen just once. This CDR3 is also generated by other DNA sequences in the sample. The chain uses TRBV27 and TRBJ1-1; D is undetermined. The CDR3 length is 13 residues. Trimming left V 2 bases short and J 1 base short, with 5 bases between. CDR1 and CDR2 from the germline V gene are MNHEY and SMNVEV (reference sequence). The DNA of the CDR3 is TGTGCCAGCAGTTTAAGAGAGAACACTGAAGCTTTCTTT. As protein: CASSLRENTEAFF.

The V call is TRBV7-2, the J call TRBJ2-2; TRBD1 matches at 7 bases. The V gene's germline CDR1 is SGHTA and CDR2 FQGNSA. With V trimmed by 1 base and J by 2 bases, 1 base remained unmatched. The CDR3 covers 15 residues. CDR3 protein: CASSLDRGNTGELFF. The CDR3 region has the DNA TGTGCCAGCAGCTTAGACAGGGGTAACACCGGGGAGCTGTTTTTT.